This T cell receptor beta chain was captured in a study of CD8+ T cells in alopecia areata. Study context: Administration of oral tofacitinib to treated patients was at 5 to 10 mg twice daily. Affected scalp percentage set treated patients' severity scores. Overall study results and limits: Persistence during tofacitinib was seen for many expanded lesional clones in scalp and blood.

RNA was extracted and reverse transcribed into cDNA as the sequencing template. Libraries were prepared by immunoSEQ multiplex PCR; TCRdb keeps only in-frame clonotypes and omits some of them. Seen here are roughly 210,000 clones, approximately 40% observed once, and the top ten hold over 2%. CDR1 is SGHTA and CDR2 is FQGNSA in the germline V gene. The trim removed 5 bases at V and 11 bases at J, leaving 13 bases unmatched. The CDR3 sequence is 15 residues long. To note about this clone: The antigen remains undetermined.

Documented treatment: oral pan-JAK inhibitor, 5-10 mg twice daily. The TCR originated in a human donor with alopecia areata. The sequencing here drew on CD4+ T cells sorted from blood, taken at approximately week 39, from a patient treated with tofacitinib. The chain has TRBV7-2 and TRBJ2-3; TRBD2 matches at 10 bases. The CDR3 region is CASSPRLAGAYMQYF. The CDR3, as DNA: TGTGCCAGCAGCCCCCGGCTAGCGGGAGCCTATATGCAGTATTTT.